This is a list of T cell receptor beta chains from one sample in a study of follicular helper T cells after annual influenza vaccination. Here immunoSEQ multiplex PCR was the method, and the copy in TCRdb shows in-frame clones only, minus some. The sample lists several thousand clones; less than 85% were seen once. The sequenced sample was CXCR5+ CD38- circulating T follicular helper cells from blood, obtained 7 days after influenza vaccination. The origin of the receptors is an adult who received the influenza vaccine. CDR3s include the opening cysteine and the closing phenylalanine or tryptophan. Fields, in order: J gene, V gene, D gene, clone size, CDR3 protein, CDR3 DNA. D genes are given only for firm matches. Expanded clones are given a class, and other clones once, few, many or no size at all.

>TRBJ2-5|TRBV4-3|TRBD1|-
CASSQGRTGTAQETQYF
TGCGCCAGCAGCCAAGGACGCACCGGGACAGCCCAAGAGACCCAGTACTTC
>TRBJ2-5|TRBV29-1|TRBD1|-
CSVGGAGGTWETQYF
TGCAGCGTCGGAGGCGCAGGGGGTACGTGGGAGACCCAGTACTTC
>TRBJ2-5|TRBV29-1|-|-
CSVAPSGETQYF
TGCAGCGTTGCCCCCAGCGGAGAGACCCAGTACTTC
>TRBJ1-2|TRBV7-2|-|-
CASSLVAGPYGYTF
TGTGCCAGCAGCTTAGTTGCCGGGCCCTATGGCTACACCTTC
>TRBJ1-3|TRBV2|TRBD1|-
CASRYGTDGNTIYF
TGTGCCAGCAGGTACGGGACAGATGGAAACACCATATATTTT
>TRBJ1-3|TRBV18|-|-
CASSPTPKTGSSGNTIYF
TGTGCCAGCTCACCTACGCCGAAGACGGGCAGCTCTGGAAACACCATATATTTT
>TRBJ2-1|TRBV4-1|-|-
CASSQVVGGSGNNEQFF
TGCGCCAGCAGCCAAGTGGTCGGGGGCTCTGGGAACAATGAGCAGTTCTTC
>TRBJ2-3|TRBV18|-|-
CASSPRGASGSDTQYF
TGTGCCAGCTCACCCCGCGGGGCTTCAGGTTCAGATACGCAGTATTTT
>TRBJ2-7|TRBV7-3|TRBD2|-
CASSSYSGGAYEQYF
TGTGCCAGCAGCTCCTATAGCGGGGGGGCCTACGAGCAGTACTTC
>TRBJ1-2|TRBV6-5|-|-
CASSYSLFDFYGYTF
TGTGCCAGCAGTTACTCGCTATTTGACTTCTATGGCTACACCTTC
>TRBJ2-2|TRBV12-5|-|-
CASGLVLGPGTGELFF
TGTGCTAGTGGTTTGGTACTGGGACCGGGAACCGGGGAGCTGTTTTTT
>TRBJ2-7|TRBV28|TRBD1|-
CASSSVGQGAPWEQYF
TGTGCCAGCAGTTCGGTCGGACAGGGGGCTCCGTGGGAGCAGTACTTC
>TRBJ1-2|TRBV6-6|-|-
CASVGGDYGYTF
TGTGCCAGCGTTGGAGGGGATTATGGCTACACCTTC
>TRBJ1-3|TRBV7-8|-|-
CASLRGRSSGNTIYF
TGTGCCAGCCTCCGAGGCCGCAGCTCTGGAAACACCATATATTTT
>TRBJ2-3|TRBV19|-|once
CASRRTPSTDTQYF
TGTGCCAGTAGAAGGACACCTAGCACAGATACGCAGTATTTT
>TRBJ2-1|TRBV7-9|-|-
CASSPTGDEQFF
TGTGCCAGCAGCCCCACGGGCGATGAGCAGTTCTTC
>TRBJ1-1|TRBV28|-|-
CASSFGGLQAFF
TGTGCCAGCAGTTTTGGGGGCCTACAAGCTTTCTTT
>TRBJ2-1|TRBV5-1|-|-
CASSLTGKRQNEQFF
TGCGCCAGCAGCCTCACGGGTAAACGTCAGAATGAGCAGTTCTTC
>TRBJ2-3|TRBV21-1|-|-
CASSTGTNGDTQYF
TGTGCCAGCAGCACGGGGACGAACGGGGATACGCAGTATTTT
>TRBJ2-5|TRBV5-8|-|once
CASSLIKRTQYF
TGTGCCAGCAGCCTGATAAAAAGGACCCAGTACTTC
>TRBJ2-5|TRBV7-6|-|-
CASSLTNTSPQYF
TGTGCCAGCAGCTTAACGAACACCAGCCCCCAGTACTTC
>TRBJ1-2|TRBV7-8|-|-
CASSLLGSPNYGYTF
TGTGCCAGCAGCTTACTGGGTTCTCCTAACTATGGCTACACCTTC